The 25 T cell receptor beta chains below all came from one sample that was sequenced in a study of shared clonotypes between healthy human individuals. TCRdb keeps only in-frame clones here, not all; method: immunoSEQ multiplex PCR. The repertoire has 90,000 to 100,000 clones, roughly half of them found once; the top ten carry roughly 15%. Material for sequencing was PBMCs. These receptor sequences come from a woman in her 40s in good health. Some clones in this sample may be carry-over from other donors' samples.

The genes are TRBV28 and TRBJ2-1; the D gene is possibly TRBD2 (6 bases). Germline CDR1 and CDR2: MDHEN and SYDVKM. V lost 5 bases to trimming and J lost 7 bases, with 15 bases between them. The CDR3 covers 14 residues. The CDR3 spells CASSPAGPRNEQFF. In nucleotides, the CDR3 is TGTGCCAGCAGTCCAGCGGGCCCGAGGAATGAGCAGTTCTTC.

The gene calls are TRBV28 and TRBJ1-1; TRBD1 matches at 8 bases. CDR1 and CDR2 (germline): MDHEN, SYDVKM. This CDR3 has 16 residues. The J segment lost 1 base and the V segment lost 7 bases, leaving 11 bases of the junction unmatched. The CDR3 reads CASIGQGQSWNTEAFF. The CDR3 nucleotides are TGTGCCAGCATTGGACAGGGTCAATCTTGGAACACTGAAGCTTTCTTT.

This clone appeared many times. The chain combines TRBV5-1 with TRBJ2-2; D perhaps matches TRBD2 (5 bases). CDR3 length: 11 residues. The germline gives CDR1 SGHRS, CDR2 YFSETQ. Trimming removed 7 bases from V and 6 bases from J, with 7 bases in between. The CDR3 region is CASGRAGELFF. The CDR3 coding sequence is TGCGCCAGCGGGCGGGCCGGGGAGCTGTTTTTT. The full variable domain, in which reference TRBV5-1 and TRBJ2-2 provide the parts outside the CDR3, is KAGVTQTPRYLIKTRGQQVTLSCSPISGHRSVSWYQQTPGQGLQFLFEYFSETQRNKGNFPGRFSGRQFSNSRSEMNVSTLELGDSALYLCASGRAGELFFGEGSRLTVL.

This clone has at least ten counts. V usage is TRBV5-1 and J usage is TRBJ1-1, with D uncertain. V lost 0 bases, J lost 3 bases, and 9 bases lay in between. The CDR3 is 14 residues long. Germline CDR1 and CDR2: SGHRS and YFSETQ. CDR3 amino acids: CASSLAHGDTEAFF. For the CDR3, the DNA is TGCGCCAGCAGCTTGGCCCACGGGGACACTGAAGCTTTCTTT.

The chain carries TRBV7-2 and TRBJ2-7, with no clear D. The V and J ends lost 1 base and 0 bases respectively, with 10 bases between them. The germline gives CDR1 SGHTA, CDR2 FQGNSA. The CDR3 is made up of 15 amino acids. CDR3: CASSLGGHSSYEQYF. In nucleotides, the CDR3 is TGTGCCAGCAGCTTAGGTGGTCACAGCTCCTACGAGCAGTACTTC.

This clone turned up a few times. A read error may account for a junction end that differs from germline. The genes are TRBV28 and TRBJ2-5; D gene ambiguous. Germline loops: CDR1 MDHEN, CDR2 SYDVKM. This CDR3 spans 13 amino acids. As DNA, the CDR3 is TGTGCCAGCAGGCCGACACGCCAAGAGGCCCAGTACTTC. This gives the protein CASRPTRQEAQYF.

This clone has just a few counts. This chain connects TRBV19 to TRBJ2-7; either TRBD1 or TRBD2 may supply D (6 bases each). The CDR3 loop spans 15 amino acids. In germline, CDR1 is LNHDA, CDR2 SQIVND (reference sequence). Trimming removed 5 bases at V and 3 bases at J, with 17 bases between. The CDR3 spells CASSLAPGAVYEQYF. The DNA of the CDR3 is TGTGCCAGTAGTCTCGCCCCGGGGGCGGTCTACGAGCAGTACTTC.

Worth noting for this clone: Other DNA sequences in this specimen translate into the identical CDR3. The chain combines TRBV7-9 with TRBJ2-7; 8 bases map to TRBD1. The CDR3 length is 15 residues. With 5 bases clipped from V and 2 bases from J, the junction kept 8 bases outside the gene matches. Germline V gene data show CDR1 as SEHNR and CDR2 as FQNEAQ (reference sequence). The CDR3 protein is CASSPRTGPTYEQYF. The CDR3 nucleotides are TGTGCCAGCAGCCCCCGGACAGGGCCCACCTACGAGCAGTACTTC.

V and J are TRBV30 and TRBJ2-5; a weak D match, TRBD2 (6 bases). Looked up from germline, CDR1 is GTSNPN and CDR2 is SVGIG (reference sequence). The ends were cut back, 5 bases at V and 5 bases at J, with 12 bases in the middle. The CDR3 is 12 amino acids. In nucleotides, the CDR3 is TGTGCCTGGTCGGCGGGATGGGAGACCCAGTACTTC. Translation: CAWSAGWETQYF.

Remarks on this clone: This sample also contains other DNA sequences that code for the same CDR3. The chain recombines TRBV29-1 with TRBJ2-3; the D gene is possibly TRBD1 (5 bases). Germline V gene data show CDR1 as SQVTM and CDR2 as ANQGSEA. Trimming stripped 5 bases from V and 6 bases from J, with 15 bases between. The CDR3 has 13 amino acids. The CDR3 loop is CSVFDTGADTQYF. CDR3 DNA: TGCAGCGTTTTCGATACAGGAGCGGATACGCAGTATTTT.

This clone was counted a few times. The chain links TRBV15 to TRBJ1-5; D possibly corresponds to TRBD1 (5 bases). Germline V lookup: CDR1 LNHNV, CDR2 YYDKDF (reference sequence). The ends were cut back, 3 bases at V and 7 bases at J, with 10 bases in the middle. This CDR3 has 13 residues. CDR3 in amino acids: CATSSDRGQPQHF. For the CDR3, the DNA is TGTGCCACCAGCAGTGACAGAGGACAGCCCCAGCATTTT.

This clone showed up many times. The CDR3 sequence: CASNFPGGSNEQFF. For the CDR3, the DNA is TGCGCCAGCAACTTTCCGGGGGGATCGAATGAGCAGTTCTTC. V is TRBV4-1 and J is TRBJ2-1, with TRBD2 identical over 7 bases. CDR3 size: 14 residues. Germline V gives CDR1 MGHRA, CDR2 YSYEKL. V lost 7 bases, J lost 7 bases, and 10 bases stayed unmatched.

This clone occurred many times. This chain uses TRBV4-3 with TRBJ2-7; D perhaps matches TRBD1 (6 bases). Germline loops: CDR1 LGHNA, CDR2 YSLEER. V shed 4 bases and J shed 1 base, with 17 bases lying between them. The CDR3 loop spans 16 amino acids. The CDR3 reads CASSRLRGQGSYEQYF. The CDR3 nucleotides read TGCGCCAGCAGCCGCCTACGTGGGCAGGGGTCCTACGAGCAGTACTTC.

The chain combines TRBV18 with TRBJ1-1; D ambiguous. Germline CDR1 KGHSH, CDR2 LQKENI. The length of the CDR3 is 13 residues. Trimming shortened V by 3 bases and J by 7 bases, and 12 bases separated the two germline ends. CDR3 region: CASSPQVEIEAFF. Written as DNA, the CDR3 is TGTGCCAGCTCACCCCAGGTCGAAATTGAAGCTTTCTTT.

The chain employs TRBV7-8 and TRBJ2-5; TRBD2 agrees at 11 bases. TRBJ2-7 explains the end of the DNA better; the J call may be wrong. The germline V gene has CDR1 SGHVS and CDR2 FQNEAQ. CDR3 length: 14 amino acids. The CDR3 loop is CASSLASGRYEQYF. CDR3 bases: TGTGCCAGCAGCTTGGCTAGCGGGAGGTACGAGCAGTACTTC.

This clone was counted many times. V and J are TRBV30 and TRBJ2-7; 7 bases line up with TRBD2. This CDR3 comprises 11 residues. Per germline, CDR1 GTSNPN and CDR2 SVGIG (reference sequence). V shed 4 bases and J 6 bases; nucleotides not matched to a gene: 3. CDR3 region: CAWMGGAEQYF. CDR3 DNA sequence: TGTGCCTGGATGGGAGGGGCCGAGCAGTACTTC.

This clone came up a few times. This sequence joins TRBV6-1 and TRBJ1-1; 7 bases align to TRBD1. Trimming cost V 8 bases and J 5 bases; bases outside gene matches: 11. This CDR3 contains 14 residues. Germline V gene lookup returns CDR1 MNHNS and CDR2 SASEGT. The CDR3 DNA reads as TGTGCCAGCTGTCGACAGGGTTCGTGGACTGAAGCTTTCTTT. It is translated as CASCRQGSWTEAFF.

The chain links TRBV4-1 to TRBJ2-1; 9 positions match TRBD2. This CDR3 spans 14 amino acids. CDR1 is MGHRA and CDR2 is YSYEKL in the germline V gene. J was trimmed by 6 bases and V by 4 bases; bases with no gene match: 4. The chain's CDR3 is CASSPLAGVNEQFF. CDR3 DNA: TGCGCCAGCAGCCCACTAGCGGGCGTCAATGAGCAGTTCTTC.

J is TRBJ1-4 and V is TRBV2; TRBD1 aligns across 9 bases. CDR1 is SNHLY, CDR2 FYNNEI, per germline. Trimming took 4 bases from V and 8 from J; bases not matched to a gene: 5. The CDR3 loop spans 14 amino acids. CDR3 sequence: CASSVYRGREKLFF. CDR3 nucleotide sequence: TGTGCCAGCAGTGTTTACAGGGGGCGGGAAAAACTGTTTTTT.

This clone appeared many times. The chain has TRBV18 and TRBJ2-7; 11 bases are shared with TRBD2. The CDR3 has 16 amino acids. Germline V CDR1 and CDR2: KGHSH, LQKENI. V gave up 0 bases and J gave up 6 bases; unmatched junction bases: 7. CDR3 loop: CASSPPVAGGRAEQYF. The CDR3 DNA reads TGTGCCAGCTCACCACCGGTAGCGGGAGGGCGGGCCGAGCAGTACTTC.

This sequence joins TRBV28 and TRBJ1-4; D not certain. Per the germline V gene, CDR1 is MDHEN and CDR2 is SYDVKM. V gave up 9 bases and J gave up 2 bases, with 13 bases separating them. The CDR3 loop spans 14 amino acids. The CDR3 spells CASQTRWTNEKLFF. The CDR3 coding sequence is TGTGCCAGTCAGACTCGGTGGACTAATGAAAAACTGTTTTTT. The full variable domain, rest sourced from reference TRBV28 and TRBJ1-4, is DVKVTQSSRYLVKRTGEKVFLECVQDMDHENMFWYRQDPGLGLRLIYFSYDVKMKEKGDIPEGYSVSREKKERFSLILESASTNQTSMYLCASQTRWTNEKLFFGSGTQLSVL.

As concerns this clone: A much larger clonotype is one base distant, so this may be a read error. The chain uses TRBV27 and TRBJ1-2; D is possibly TRBD1 (5 bases). The CDR3 sequence is 16 residues long. Per the germline V gene, CDR1 is MNHEY and CDR2 is SMNVEV (reference sequence). The V gene lost 4 bases and the J gene lost 9 bases, with 24 bases spanning the gap. CDR3 DNA: TGTGCCAGCAGTTCATCCCCCCAGGGAACCTTATCCCGCTACACCTTC. Its translation is CASSSSPQGTLSRYTF.

This clone was detected many times. The sample contains more than one DNA sequence encoding this CDR3. The gene calls are TRBV9 and TRBJ1-4; TRBD1 matches at 8 bases. CDR1 and CDR2 (germline): SGDLS, YYNGEE. J was trimmed by 8 bases and V by 3 bases; bases with no gene match: 6. This CDR3 has 14 residues. CDR3 sequence reads: CASSAQGAGEKLFF. The CDR3 nucleotides read TGTGCCAGCAGCGCCCAGGGGGCTGGAGAAAAACTGTTTTTT. Complete variable domain (other parts from reference TRBV9 and TRBJ1-4): DSGVTQTPKHLITATGQRVTLRCSPRSGDLSVYWYQQSLDQGLQFLIQYYNGEERAKGNILERFSAQQFPDLHSELNLSSLELGDSALYFCASSAQGAGEKLFFGSGTQLSVL.

This chain links TRBV28 with TRBJ2-7, with a possible D match to TRBD2 (6 bases). The V and J ends lost 10 bases and 0 bases respectively, with 19 bases between them. The CDR3 is 15 amino acids. Germline V gives CDR1 MDHEN, CDR2 SYDVKM. The CDR3 here is CATRLPGGNSYEQYF. In DNA form, the CDR3 reads TGTGCCACCAGACTCCCGGGCGGGAACTCCTACGAGCAGTACTTC.

This clone occurred a few times. The J gene is TRBJ2-7, the V gene TRBV7-9, with 7 bases identical to TRBD2. From germline, CDR1 is SEHNR and CDR2 FQNEAQ (reference sequence). V was clipped by 5 bases and J by 3 bases; unmatched bases: 16. CDR3 length equals 17 residues. CDR3 in DNA: TGTGCCAGCAGCCAATCGGTATCGCGGGAGATTCTCTACGAGCAGTACTTC. As protein: CASSQSVSREILYEQYF.